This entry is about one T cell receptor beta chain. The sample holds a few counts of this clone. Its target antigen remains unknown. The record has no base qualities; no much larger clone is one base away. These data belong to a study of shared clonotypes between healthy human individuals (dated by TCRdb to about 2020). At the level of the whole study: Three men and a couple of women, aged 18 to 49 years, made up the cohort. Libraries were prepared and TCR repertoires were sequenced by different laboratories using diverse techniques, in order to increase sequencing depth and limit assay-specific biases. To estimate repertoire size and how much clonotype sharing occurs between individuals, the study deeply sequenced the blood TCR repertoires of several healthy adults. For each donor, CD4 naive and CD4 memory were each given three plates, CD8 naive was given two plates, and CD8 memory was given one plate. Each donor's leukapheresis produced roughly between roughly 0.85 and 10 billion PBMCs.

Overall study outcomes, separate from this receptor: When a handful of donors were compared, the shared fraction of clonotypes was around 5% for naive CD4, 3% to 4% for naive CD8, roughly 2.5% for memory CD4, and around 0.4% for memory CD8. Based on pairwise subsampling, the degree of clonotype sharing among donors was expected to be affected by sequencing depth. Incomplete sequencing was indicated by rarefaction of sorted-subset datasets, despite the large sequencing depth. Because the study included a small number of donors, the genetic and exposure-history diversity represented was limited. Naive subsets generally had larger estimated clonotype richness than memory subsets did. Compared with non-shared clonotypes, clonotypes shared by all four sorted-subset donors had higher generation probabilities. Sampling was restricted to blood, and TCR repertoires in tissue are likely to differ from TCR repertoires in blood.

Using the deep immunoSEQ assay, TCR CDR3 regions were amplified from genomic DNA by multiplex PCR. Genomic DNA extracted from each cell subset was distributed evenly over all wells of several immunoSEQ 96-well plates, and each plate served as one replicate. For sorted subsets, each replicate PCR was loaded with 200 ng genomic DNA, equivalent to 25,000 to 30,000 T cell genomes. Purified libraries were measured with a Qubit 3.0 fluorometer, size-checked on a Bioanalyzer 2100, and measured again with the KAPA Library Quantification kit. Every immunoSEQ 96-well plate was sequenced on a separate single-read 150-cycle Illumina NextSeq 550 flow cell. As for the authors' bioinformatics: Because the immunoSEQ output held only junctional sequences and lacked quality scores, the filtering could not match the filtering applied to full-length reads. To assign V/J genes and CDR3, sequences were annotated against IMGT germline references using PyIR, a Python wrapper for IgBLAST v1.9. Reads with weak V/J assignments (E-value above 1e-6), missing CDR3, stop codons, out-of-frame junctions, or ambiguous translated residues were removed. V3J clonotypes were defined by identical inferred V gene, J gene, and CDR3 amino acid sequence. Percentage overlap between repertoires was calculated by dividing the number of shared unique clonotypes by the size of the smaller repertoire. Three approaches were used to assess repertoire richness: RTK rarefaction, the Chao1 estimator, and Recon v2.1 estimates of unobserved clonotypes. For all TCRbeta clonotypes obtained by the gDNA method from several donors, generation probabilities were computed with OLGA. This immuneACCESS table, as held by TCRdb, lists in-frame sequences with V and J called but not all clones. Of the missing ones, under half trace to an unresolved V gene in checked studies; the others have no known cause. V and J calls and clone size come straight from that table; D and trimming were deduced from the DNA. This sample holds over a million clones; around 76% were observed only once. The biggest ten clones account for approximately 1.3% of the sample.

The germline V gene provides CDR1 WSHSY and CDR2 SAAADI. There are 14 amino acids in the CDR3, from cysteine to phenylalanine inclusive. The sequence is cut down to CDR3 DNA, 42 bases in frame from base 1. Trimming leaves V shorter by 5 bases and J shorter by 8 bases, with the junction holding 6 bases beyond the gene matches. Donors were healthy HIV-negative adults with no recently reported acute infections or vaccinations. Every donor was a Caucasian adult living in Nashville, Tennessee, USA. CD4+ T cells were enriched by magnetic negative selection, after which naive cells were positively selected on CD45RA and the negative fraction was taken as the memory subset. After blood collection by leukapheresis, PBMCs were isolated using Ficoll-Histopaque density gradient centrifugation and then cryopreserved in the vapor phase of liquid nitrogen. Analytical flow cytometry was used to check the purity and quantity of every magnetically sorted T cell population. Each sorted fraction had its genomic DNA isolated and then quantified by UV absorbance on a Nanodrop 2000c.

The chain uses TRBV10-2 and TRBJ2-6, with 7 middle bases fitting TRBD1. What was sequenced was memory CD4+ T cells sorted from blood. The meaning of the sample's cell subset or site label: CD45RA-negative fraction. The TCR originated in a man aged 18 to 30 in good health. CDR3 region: CASSPSRGTNVLTF. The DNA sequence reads TGCGCCAGCAGTCCAAGCAGGGGGACCAACGTCCTGACTTTC.